This TCR beta chain was sequenced for a study of spatial heterogeneity in lung cancer. On each TCR cDNA molecule, a unique molecular identifier was present. TCRdb redid the calling of the 5' RACE reads with MiXCR, one entry per CDR3 protein. The sample has about 110,000 distinct CDR3 sequences, 11% seen once; the top ten hold less than 25%. This clonotype has a handful of counts. Time point defined: blood at routine non-recurrence follow-up after resection. The V end lost 4 bases, the J end lost 5 bases, and 11 bases lay between the germline ends. This CDR3 region has 13 residues. The TCR originated in a female donor with early-stage non-small cell lung cancer. The J gene is TRBJ1-2, the V gene TRBV12-3 or TRBV12-4; D gene uncertain. The source was PBMCs, collected at follow-up. This chain's CDR3 is CASSSVGFYGYTF. The CDR3 nucleotides read TGTGCCAGCAGTTCCGTCGGATTTTATGGCTACACCTTC.